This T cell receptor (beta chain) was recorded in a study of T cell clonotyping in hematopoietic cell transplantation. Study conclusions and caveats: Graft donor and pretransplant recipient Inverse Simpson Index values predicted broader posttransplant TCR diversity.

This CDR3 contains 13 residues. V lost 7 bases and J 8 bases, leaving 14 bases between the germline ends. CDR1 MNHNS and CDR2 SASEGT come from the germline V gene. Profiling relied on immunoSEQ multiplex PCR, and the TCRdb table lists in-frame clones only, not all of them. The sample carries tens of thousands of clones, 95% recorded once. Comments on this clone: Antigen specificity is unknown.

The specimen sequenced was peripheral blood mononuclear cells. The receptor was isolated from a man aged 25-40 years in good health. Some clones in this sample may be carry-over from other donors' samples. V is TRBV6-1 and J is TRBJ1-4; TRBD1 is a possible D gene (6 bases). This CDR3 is CASKLQGREKLFF. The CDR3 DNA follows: TGTGCCAGCAAGTTACAGGGCCGGGAAAAACTGTTTTTT.